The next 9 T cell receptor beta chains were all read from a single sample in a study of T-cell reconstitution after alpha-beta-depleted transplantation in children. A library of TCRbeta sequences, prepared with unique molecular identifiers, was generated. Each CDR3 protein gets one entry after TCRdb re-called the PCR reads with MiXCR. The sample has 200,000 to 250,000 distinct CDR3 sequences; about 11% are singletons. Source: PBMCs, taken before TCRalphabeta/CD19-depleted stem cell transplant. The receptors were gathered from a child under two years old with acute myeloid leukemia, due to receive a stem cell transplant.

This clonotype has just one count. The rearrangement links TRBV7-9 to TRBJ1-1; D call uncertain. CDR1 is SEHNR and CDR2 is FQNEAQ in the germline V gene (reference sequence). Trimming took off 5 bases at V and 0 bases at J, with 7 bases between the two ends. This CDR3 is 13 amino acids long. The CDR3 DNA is TGTGCCAGCAGCGCAGTCATGAACACTGAAGCTTTCTTT. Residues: CASSAVMNTEAFF.

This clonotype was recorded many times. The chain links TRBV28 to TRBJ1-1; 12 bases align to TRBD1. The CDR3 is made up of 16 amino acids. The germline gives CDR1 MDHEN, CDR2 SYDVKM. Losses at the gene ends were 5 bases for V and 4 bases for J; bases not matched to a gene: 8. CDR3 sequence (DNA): TGTGCCAGCAGTCCCCGGGACAGGGGGCGGATCACTGAAGCTTTCTTT. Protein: CASSPRDRGRITEAFF.

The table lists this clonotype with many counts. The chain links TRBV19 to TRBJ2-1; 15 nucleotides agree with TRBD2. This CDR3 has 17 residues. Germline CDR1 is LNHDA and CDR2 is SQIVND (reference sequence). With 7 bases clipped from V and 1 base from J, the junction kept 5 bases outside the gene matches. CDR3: CASTPGTSGGSYNEQFF. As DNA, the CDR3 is TGTGCCAGTACCCCCGGGACTAGCGGGGGGTCCTACAATGAGCAGTTCTTC.

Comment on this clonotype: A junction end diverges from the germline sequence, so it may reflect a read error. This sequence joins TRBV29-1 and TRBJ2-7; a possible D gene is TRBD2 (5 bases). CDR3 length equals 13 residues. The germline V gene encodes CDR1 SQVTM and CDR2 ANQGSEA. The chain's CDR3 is CSAEYGNSYGQYF. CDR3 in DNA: TGCAGCGCTGAATACGGGAACTCCTACGGGCAGTACTTC.

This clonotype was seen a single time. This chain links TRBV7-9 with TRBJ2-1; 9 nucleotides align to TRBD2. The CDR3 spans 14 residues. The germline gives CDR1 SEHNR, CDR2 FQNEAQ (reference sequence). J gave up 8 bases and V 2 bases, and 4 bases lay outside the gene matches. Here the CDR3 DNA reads TGTGCCAGCAGCTTACTGCGGGAGGGCTATGAGCAGTTCTTC. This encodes CASSLLREGYEQFF.

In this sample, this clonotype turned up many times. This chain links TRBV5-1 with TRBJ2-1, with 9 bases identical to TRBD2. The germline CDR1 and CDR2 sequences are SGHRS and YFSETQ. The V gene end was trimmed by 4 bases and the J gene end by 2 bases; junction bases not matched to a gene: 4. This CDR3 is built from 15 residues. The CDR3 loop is CASSTRLAAYNEQFF. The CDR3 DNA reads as TGCGCCAGCAGCACCCGACTAGCGGCCTACAATGAGCAGTTCTTC.

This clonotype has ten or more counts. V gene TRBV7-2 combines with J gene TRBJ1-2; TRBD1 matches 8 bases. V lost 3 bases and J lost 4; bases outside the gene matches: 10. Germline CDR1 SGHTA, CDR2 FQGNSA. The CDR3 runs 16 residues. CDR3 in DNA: TGTGCCAGCAGCTTTTCAGGGGGCGATACGGTCTATGGCTACACCTTC. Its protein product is CASSFSGGDTVYGYTF.

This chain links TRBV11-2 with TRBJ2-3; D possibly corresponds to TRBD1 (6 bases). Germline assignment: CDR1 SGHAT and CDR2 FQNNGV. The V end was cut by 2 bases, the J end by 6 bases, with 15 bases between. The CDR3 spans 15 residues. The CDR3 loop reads CASSLRGHDADTQYF. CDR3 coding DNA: TGTGCCAGCAGCTTAAGGGGACATGATGCCGATACGCAGTATTTT.

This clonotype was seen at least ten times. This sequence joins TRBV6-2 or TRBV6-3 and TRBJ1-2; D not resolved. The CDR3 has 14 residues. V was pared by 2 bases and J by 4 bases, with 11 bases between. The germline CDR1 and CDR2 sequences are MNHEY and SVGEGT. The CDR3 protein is CASSYARTPYGYTF. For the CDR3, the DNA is TGTGCCAGCAGTTACGCCCGGACCCCCTATGGCTACACCTTC.